This TCR beta chain was identified during a study of blood T cell repertoires in COVID-19. Turning to the study itself: PBMCs, B-cell-depleted T cells, or T cells were the source of the cDNA or gDNA that made up the material.

Repertoires were generated with immunoSEQ multiplex PCR, while TCRdb's copy carries only in-frame clones and drops some. The sample shows 200,000 to 300,000 clones, more than 85% of them seen only once. Trimming at V came to 4 bases and at J to 8 bases, leaving 10 bases not matched to a gene. The CDR3 extends over 15 amino acids. Germline CDR1 is SGHVS and CDR2 is FQNEAQ. Enrolment of Seattle patients took place during active infection, and they were followed longitudinally. The V gene is TRBV7-8, the J gene TRBJ1-3, with 8 bases lining up with TRBD1. Sequencing used peripheral blood. This TCR derives from a person under 35 with COVID-19, enrolled during active disease. CDR3 in DNA: TGTGCCAGCAGCTCCCGGGACAGGAGGCTGGACACCATATATTTT. This gives the protein CASSSRDRRLDTIYF.